A single sample gave rise to the 24 T cell receptor beta chains below, sequenced in a study of shared clonotypes between healthy human individuals. TCRdb keeps only in-frame clones here, not all; method: immunoSEQ multiplex PCR. The table lists about 2 million clones, 85% to 95% of them singletons. Material: naive CD4+ T cells sorted from blood. Subset in this sample: CD45RA+ positively selected. All receptors derive from a man between 18 and 35 years old in good health.

The count of this clone is one. The chain has TRBV29-1 and TRBJ2-6, with D hard to call. Germline assignment: CDR1 SQVTM and CDR2 ANQGSEA. This CDR3 contains 12 residues. The V end was cut by 1 base, the J end by 4 bases, with 2 bases between. The CDR3 coding sequence is TGCAGCGTTGAAGGCGGGGCCAACGTCCTGACTTTC. The encoded protein is CSVEGGANVLTF. Combining the CDR3 with reference TRBV29-1 and TRBJ2-6 gives the whole variable domain SAVISQKPSRDICQRGTSLTIQCQVDSQVTMMFWYRQQPGQSLTLIATANQGSEATYESGFVIDKFPISRPNLTFSTLTVSNMSPEDSSIYLCSVEGGANVLTFGAGSRLTVL.

V gene TRBV20-1 combines with J gene TRBJ2-7; D remains ambiguous. V was clipped by 5 bases and J by 9 bases, with 14 bases between them. This CDR3 has 11 residues. The germline V gene has CDR1 DFQATT and CDR2 SNEGSKA (reference sequence). CDR3: CSAFPQNVQYF. As DNA, the CDR3 is TGCAGTGCTTTTCCCCAGAACGTGCAGTACTTC.

A note on this clone: This may be a read error: a much more frequent sequence differs by one nucleotide. The chain uses TRBV25-1 and TRBJ1-6, with D tentatively TRBD1 (5 bases). Germline CDR1 and CDR2: MGHDK and SYGVNS. This CDR3 contains 15 residues. V lost 2 bases to trimming and J lost 7 bases, with 12 bases between them. The CDR3 coding sequence is TGTGCCAGCAGTGAACCCCTGACAGTAAATTCACCCCTCCACTTT. Encoded protein: CASSEPLTVNSPLHF.

The chain employs TRBV7-9 and TRBJ1-2; tentative D call: TRBD1 (5 bases). V dropped 5 bases and J dropped 4 bases, with 11 bases sitting between them. CDR3 length equals 13 residues. Germline V CDR1 and CDR2: SEHNR, FQNEAQ (reference sequence). CDR3 amino acids: CASSPDRLYGYTF. CDR3 sequence (DNA): TGTGCCAGCAGCCCCGACAGACTCTATGGCTACACCTTC.

This clone came up a few times. A much larger clone differs from this one at a single base, so this may be a read error. Other DNA sequences in the same sample also yield this CDR3. This rearrangement joins TRBV30 to TRBJ1-5; D uncertain. The CDR3 runs 13 residues. Germline V gene data show CDR1 as GTSNPN and CDR2 as SVGIG (reference sequence). V dropped 0 bases and J dropped 2 bases, with 5 bases sitting between them. For the CDR3, the DNA is TGTGCCTGGAGTGTACGGGGCAATCAGCCCCAGCATTTT. Translated, it gives CAWSVRGNQPQHF.

The chain combines TRBV29-1 with TRBJ1-5; D perhaps matches TRBD1 (6 bases). Looked up from germline, CDR1 is SQVTM and CDR2 is ANQGSEA. CDR3 length: 12 amino acids. Trimming removed 7 bases at V and 9 bases at J, with 16 bases between. The CDR3 sequence is CSAQQGVGPQHF. In DNA, the CDR3 is TGCAGCGCTCAACAGGGAGTCGGGCCCCAGCATTTT.

V usage is TRBV5-1 and J usage is TRBJ2-7; 9 bases match TRBD2. From germline, CDR1 is SGHRS and CDR2 YFSETQ. The CDR3 extends over 16 amino acids. The trim removed 0 bases at V and 2 bases at J, leaving 6 bases unmatched. DNA for the CDR3: TGCGCCAGCAGCTTGGCCCCTAGCGGGATTCCCTACGAGCAGTACTTC. This codes for CASSLAPSGIPYEQYF.

This clone showed up just a few times. The chain links TRBV7-9 to TRBJ1-6; the D gene is possibly TRBD1 (5 bases). The germline V gene encodes CDR1 SEHNR and CDR2 FQNEAQ (reference sequence). V was shortened by 3 bases and J by 13 bases, with 10 bases between the two germline ends. There are 12 residues in the CDR3. The CDR3 region is CASSLAGDPLHF. The CDR3 region has the DNA TGTGCCAGCAGCTTGGCTGGGGACCCCCTCCACTTT.

This chain joins TRBV2 and TRBJ2-1; 7 bases agree with TRBD2. V dropped 10 bases and J dropped 1; count of bases not matched to a gene: 13. CDR1 is SNHLY, CDR2 FYNNEI, per germline. The CDR3 is 16 residues long. The CDR3 coding sequence is TGTGCCATCGCGGGAGCAGGGAGGGGTTCCTACAATGAGCAGTTCTTC. Its translation is CAIAGAGRGSYNEQFF.

This chain uses TRBV7-6 with TRBJ2-1, with D possibly TRBD1 on 6 matching bases. Germline V gives CDR1 SGHVS, CDR2 FNYEAQ. This CDR3 contains 14 residues. V was clipped by 10 bases and J by 9 bases, with 22 bases between them. The CDR3, as DNA: TGTGCCACCGCCCAGGGACACTCCTCTCCTGAGCAGTTCTTC. Residues: CATAQGHSSPEQFF.

The rearrangement uses TRBV30 and TRBJ1-4; D ambiguous. Germline V gene sequence: CDR1 GTSNPN, CDR2 SVGIG (reference sequence). This CDR3 comprises 12 residues. V gave up 4 bases and J gave up 8 bases, with 11 bases separating them. CDR3 amino acids: CAWTGGYEKLFF. As DNA, the CDR3 is TGTGCCTGGACAGGAGGGTACGAAAAACTGTTTTTT.

This rearrangement joins TRBV10-3 to TRBJ1-2; D is possibly TRBD1 (5 bases). This CDR3 region has 17 residues. Trimming removed 3 bases from V and 2 bases from J, with 19 bases in between. CDR1 is ENHRY, CDR2 SYGVKD, per germline. This chain's CDR3 is CAISEGVVTGVNYGYTF. The CDR3 DNA reads as TGTGCCATCAGTGAAGGTGTGGTAACGGGGGTGAACTATGGCTACACCTTC.

Comments on this clone: In the same sample, other DNA sequences code for this CDR3. The V call is TRBV6-5, the J call TRBJ2-7; D remains unclear. Germline V gene data show CDR1 as MNHEY and CDR2 as SVGAGI. The CDR3 spans 11 residues. V shed 2 bases and J shed 4 bases, with 3 bases lying between them. CDR3 nucleotides: TGTGCCAGCAGTTACCTGTACGAGCAGTACTTC. It encodes CASSYLYEQYF.

V is TRBV7-2 and J is TRBJ2-2, with D perhaps given as TRBD1 or TRBD2 (6 bases each). The length of the CDR3 is 14 residues. The germline V and J ends were trimmed by 11 bases and 1 base, with 14 bases remaining between them. Germline assignment: CDR1 SGHTA and CDR2 FQGNSA. CDR3 sequence: CAQRGEMNTGELFF. Here the CDR3 DNA reads TGTGCCCAAAGGGGGGAAATGAACACCGGGGAGCTGTTTTTT.

This clone came up once. This chain connects TRBV6-1 to TRBJ1-1; D is possibly TRBD1 (6 bases). Germline V CDR1 and CDR2: MNHNS, SASEGT. Trimming took off 2 bases at V and 6 bases at J, with 13 bases between the two ends. The CDR3 contains 14 residues. CDR3 residues: CASSEPGARAEAFF. The CDR3 region has the DNA TGTGCCAGCAGTGAACCAGGGGCTAGGGCTGAAGCTTTCTTT.

The chain is built from TRBV6-5 and TRBJ1-1; 7 bases match TRBD1. The length of the CDR3 is 14 residues. Germline trimming cut 6 bases from V and 1 base from J; bases unmatched to any gene: 5. Germline V lookup: CDR1 MNHEY, CDR2 SVGAGI. CDR3 in DNA: TGTGCCAGCAGAATGGGACAGCCGAACACTGAAGCTTTCTTT. The encoded protein is CASRMGQPNTEAFF.

The chain joins TRBV6-6 to TRBJ2-2, with D hard to call. V was shortened by 4 bases and J by 5 bases, with 5 bases between the two germline ends. The CDR3 totals 12 residues. Germline assignment: CDR1 MNHNY and CDR2 SVGAGI (reference sequence). In DNA, the CDR3 is TGTGCCAGCAGTTCACGAACCGGGGAGCTGTTTTTT. Translated, it gives CASSSRTGELFF.

The V and J genes are TRBV19 and TRBJ2-7, with 10 bases fitting TRBD1. The J segment lost 6 bases and the V segment lost 3 bases, leaving 11 bases of the junction unmatched. This CDR3 has 16 amino acids. Germline assignment: CDR1 LNHDA and CDR2 SQIVND (reference sequence). The CDR3 protein is CASSMNRQGATVEQYF. The CDR3 region has the DNA TGTGCCAGTAGTATGAACCGACAGGGGGCTACCGTCGAGCAGTACTTC.

The chain couples TRBV11-1 to TRBJ2-1, with D tentatively TRBD2 (5 bases). Deletions cut 5 bases from V and 4 bases from J, with 9 bases between. Germline values: CDR1 SGHAT, CDR2 FQDESV (reference sequence). The CDR3 is 13 amino acids. Written as DNA, the CDR3 is TGTGCCAGCAGCACCGGACTGTACAATGAGCAGTTCTTC. Its protein product is CASSTGLYNEQFF.

The DNA of the CDR3 is TGTGCCAGCAGTACGGCAGGGGCGACCACCGGGGAGCTGTTTTTT. Protein product: CASSTAGATTGELFF. The chain combines TRBV5-6 with TRBJ2-2; perhaps TRBD1 as D (6 bases). This CDR3 is built from 15 residues. The ends were cut back, 5 bases at V and 4 bases at J, with 15 bases in the middle. Germline CDR1 and CDR2: SGHDT and YYEEEE.

The CDR3 nucleotides are TGTGCCAGCAGCTTTTTACAGGGTGGCACTGAAGCTTTCTTT. This translates into CASSFLQGGTEAFF. This chain uses TRBV7-2 with TRBJ1-1, with D perhaps TRBD1 (6 bases). V was trimmed by 3 bases and J by 4 bases, leaving 12 bases between them. CDR3 length: 14 amino acids. Germline CDR1 SGHTA, CDR2 FQGNSA.

The J gene is TRBJ2-3, the V gene TRBV6-5, with no clear D. The CDR3 totals 15 residues. The germline V gene has CDR1 MNHEY and CDR2 SVGAGI. The V end was cut by 0 bases, the J end by 2 bases, with 9 bases between. The CDR3 coding sequence is TGTGCCAGCAGTTACTCCGACATGGACACAGATACGCAGTATTTT. This codes for CASSYSDMDTDTQYF.

The chain uses TRBV7-8 and TRBJ1-2; 7 bases agree with TRBD1. Trimming took 5 bases from V and 3 from J; bases not matched to a gene: 12. Germline CDR1 SGHVS, CDR2 FQNEAQ. The length of the CDR3 is 16 residues. CDR3 sequence reads: CASSQKTGIFDYGYTF. For the CDR3, the DNA is TGTGCCAGCAGCCAGAAGACAGGGATATTTGACTATGGCTACACCTTC. The full variable domain, rest sourced from reference TRBV7-8 and TRBJ1-2, is GAGVSQSPRYKVAKRGQDVALRCDPISGHVSLFWYQQALGQGPEFLTYFQNEAQLDKSGLPSDRFFAERPEGSVSTLKIQRTQQEDSAVYLCASSQKTGIFDYGYTFGSGTRLTVV.

The CDR3 here is CASTPTGANYGYTF. CDR3 DNA: TGTGCCAGCACACCCACAGGAGCTAACTATGGCTACACCTTC. The chain combines TRBV7-9 with TRBJ1-2, with D perhaps matching TRBD1 (5 bases). CDR1 and CDR2 (germline): SEHNR, FQNEAQ (reference sequence). This CDR3 has 14 amino acids. V dropped 7 bases and J dropped 0 bases, with 12 bases sitting between them.